Here is one TCR beta chain with its context. The assay was immunoSEQ multiplex PCR, and TCRdb's table has in-frame clones only and misses some. The data hold about 190,000 clones, with about 90% observed a single time. CDR1 and CDR2 from the germline V gene are LNHDA and SQIVND (reference sequence). This CDR3 has 19 residues. J was trimmed by 0 bases and V by 4 bases; bases with no gene match: 11. This sample is part of a study of control samples from healthy donors and cancer patients. The sample consisted of blood. The sequence came from a young man in good health. V usage is TRBV19 and J usage is TRBJ2-6, with 8 bases identical to TRBD1. The chain's CDR3 is CASSTQPQGASSGANVLTF. CDR3 nucleotide sequence: TGTGCCAGTAGTACACAACCTCAGGGGGCCAGCTCTGGGGCCAACGTCCTGACTTTC.